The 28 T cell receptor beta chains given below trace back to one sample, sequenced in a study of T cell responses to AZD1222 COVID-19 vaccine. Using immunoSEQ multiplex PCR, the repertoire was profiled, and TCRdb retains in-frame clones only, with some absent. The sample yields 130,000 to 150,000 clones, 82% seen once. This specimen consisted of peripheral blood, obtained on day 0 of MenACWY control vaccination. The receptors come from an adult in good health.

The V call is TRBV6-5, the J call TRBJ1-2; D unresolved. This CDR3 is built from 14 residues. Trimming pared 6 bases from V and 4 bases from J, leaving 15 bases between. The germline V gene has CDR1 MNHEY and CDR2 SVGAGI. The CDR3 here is CASRPNTVPYGYTF. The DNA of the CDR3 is TGTGCCAGCAGGCCCAACACAGTCCCCTATGGCTACACCTTC.

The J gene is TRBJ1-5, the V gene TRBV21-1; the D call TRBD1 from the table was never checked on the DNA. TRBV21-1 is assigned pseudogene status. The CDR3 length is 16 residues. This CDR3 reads CASSAPRGQGNQPQHF. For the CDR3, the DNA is TGTGCCAGCAGCGCCCCCCGGGGACAGGGGAATCAGCCCCAGCATTTT.

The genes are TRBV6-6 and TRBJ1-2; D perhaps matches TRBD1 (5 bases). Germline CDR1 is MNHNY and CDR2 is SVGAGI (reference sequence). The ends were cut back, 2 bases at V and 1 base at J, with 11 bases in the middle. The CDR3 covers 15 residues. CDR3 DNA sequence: TGTGCCAGCAGTTACAGGGCAGGGAATAACTATGGCTACACCTTC. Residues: CASSYRAGNNYGYTF.

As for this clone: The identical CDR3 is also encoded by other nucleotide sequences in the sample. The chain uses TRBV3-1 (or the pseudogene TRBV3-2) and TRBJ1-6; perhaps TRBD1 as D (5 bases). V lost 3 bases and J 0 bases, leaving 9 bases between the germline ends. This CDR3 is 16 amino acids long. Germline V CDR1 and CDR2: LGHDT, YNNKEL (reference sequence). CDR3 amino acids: CASSHGGSSYNSPLHF. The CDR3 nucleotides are TGTGCCAGCAGCCATGGGGGGAGCTCCTATAATTCACCCCTCCACTTT.

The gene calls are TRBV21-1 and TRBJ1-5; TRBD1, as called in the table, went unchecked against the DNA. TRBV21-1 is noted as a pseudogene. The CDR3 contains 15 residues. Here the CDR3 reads CASSSLWAFDQPQHF. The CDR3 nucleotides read TGTGCCAGCAGCAGCCTATGGGCATTCGATCAGCCCCAGCATTTT.

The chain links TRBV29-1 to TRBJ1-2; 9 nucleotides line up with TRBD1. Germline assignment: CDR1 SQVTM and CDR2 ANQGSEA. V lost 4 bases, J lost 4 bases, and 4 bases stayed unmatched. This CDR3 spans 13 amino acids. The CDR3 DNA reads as TGCAGCGTTGGACAGGGGGGTCCCTATGGCTACACCTTC. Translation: CSVGQGGPYGYTF.

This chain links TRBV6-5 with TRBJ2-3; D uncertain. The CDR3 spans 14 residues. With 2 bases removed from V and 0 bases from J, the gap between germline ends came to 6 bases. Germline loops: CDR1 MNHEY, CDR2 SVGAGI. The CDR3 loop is CASSYQDSTDTQYF. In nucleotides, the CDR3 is TGTGCCAGCAGTTACCAGGACAGCACAGATACGCAGTATTTT.

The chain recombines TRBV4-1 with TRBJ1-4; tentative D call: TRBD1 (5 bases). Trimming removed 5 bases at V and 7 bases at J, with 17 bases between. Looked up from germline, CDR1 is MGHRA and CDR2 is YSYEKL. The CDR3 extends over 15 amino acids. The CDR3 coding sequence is TGCGCCAGCAGCGATGGGACGGCGACCGGTGAAAAACTGTTTTTT. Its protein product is CASSDGTATGEKLFF.

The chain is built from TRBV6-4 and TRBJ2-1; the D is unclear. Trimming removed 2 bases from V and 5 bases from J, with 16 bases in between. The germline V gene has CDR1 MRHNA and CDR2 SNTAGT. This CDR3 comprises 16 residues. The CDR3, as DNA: TGTGCCAGCAGTGACCCCGTAATTCGCCCAGACAATGAGCAGTTCTTC. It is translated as CASSDPVIRPDNEQFF.

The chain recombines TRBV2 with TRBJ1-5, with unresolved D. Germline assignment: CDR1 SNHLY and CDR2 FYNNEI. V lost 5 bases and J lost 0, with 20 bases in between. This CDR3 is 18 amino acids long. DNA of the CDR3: TGTGCCAGCAGTATCTGGATCGGGGTCGATACTAGCAATCAGCCCCAGCATTTT. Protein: CASSIWIGVDTSNQPQHF.

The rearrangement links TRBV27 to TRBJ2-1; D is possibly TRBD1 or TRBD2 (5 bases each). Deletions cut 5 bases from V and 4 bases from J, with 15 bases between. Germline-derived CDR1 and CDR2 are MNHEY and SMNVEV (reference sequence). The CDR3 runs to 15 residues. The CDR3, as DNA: TGTGCCAGCAGTCCACGCGAGGGGTTTTACAATGAGCAGTTCTTC. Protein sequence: CASSPREGFYNEQFF.

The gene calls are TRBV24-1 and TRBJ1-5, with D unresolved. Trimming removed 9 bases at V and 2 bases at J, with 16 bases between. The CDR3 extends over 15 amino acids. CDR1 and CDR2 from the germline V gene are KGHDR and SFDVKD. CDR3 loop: CATATSLGGNQPQHF. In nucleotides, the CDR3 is TGTGCCACCGCAACCTCACTCGGTGGCAATCAGCCCCAGCATTTT.

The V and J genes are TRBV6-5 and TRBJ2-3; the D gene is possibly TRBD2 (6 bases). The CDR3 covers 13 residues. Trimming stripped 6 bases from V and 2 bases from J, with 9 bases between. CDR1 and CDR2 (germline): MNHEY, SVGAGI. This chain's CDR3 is CASRAGLTDTQYF. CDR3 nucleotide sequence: TGTGCCAGCAGGGCGGGGCTCACAGATACGCAGTATTTT.

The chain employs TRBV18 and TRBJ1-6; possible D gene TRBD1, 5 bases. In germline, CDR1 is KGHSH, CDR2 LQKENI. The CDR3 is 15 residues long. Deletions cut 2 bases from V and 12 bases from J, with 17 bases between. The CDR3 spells CASSPSDSTLRPLHF. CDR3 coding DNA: TGTGCCAGCTCACCATCAGACAGCACTCTAAGACCCCTCCACTTT.

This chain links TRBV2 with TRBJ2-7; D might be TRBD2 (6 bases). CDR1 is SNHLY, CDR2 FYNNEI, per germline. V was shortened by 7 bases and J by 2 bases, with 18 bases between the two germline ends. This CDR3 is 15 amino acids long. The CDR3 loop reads CASNPPGVGAYEQYV. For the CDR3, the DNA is TGTGCCAGCAATCCTCCGGGGGTGGGAGCCTACGAGCAGTACGTC.

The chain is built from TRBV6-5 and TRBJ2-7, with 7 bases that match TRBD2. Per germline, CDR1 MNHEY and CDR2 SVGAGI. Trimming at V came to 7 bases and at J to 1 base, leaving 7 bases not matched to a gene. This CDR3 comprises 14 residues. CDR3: CASKIRDYSYEQYF. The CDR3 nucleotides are TGTGCCAGCAAAATCCGGGACTATTCCTACGAGCAGTACTTC.

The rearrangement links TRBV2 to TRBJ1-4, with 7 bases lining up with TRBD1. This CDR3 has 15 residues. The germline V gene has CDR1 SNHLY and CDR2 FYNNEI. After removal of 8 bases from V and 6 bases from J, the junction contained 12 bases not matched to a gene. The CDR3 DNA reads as TGTGCCAGCGCAGCCAGGGGACAGACTTATGAAAAACTGTTTTTT. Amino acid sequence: CASAARGQTYEKLFF. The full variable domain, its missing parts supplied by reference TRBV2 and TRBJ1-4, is EPEVTQTPSHQVTQMGQEVILRCVPISNHLYFYWYRQILGQKVEFLVSFYNNEISEKSEIFDDQFSVERPDGSNFTLKIRSTKLEDSAMYFCASAARGQTYEKLFFGSGTQLSVL.

CDR3: CASSITGASTDTQYF. The CDR3 region has the DNA TGTGCCAGTAGTATAACAGGGGCCAGCACAGATACGCAGTATTTT. This rearrangement joins TRBV19 to TRBJ2-3; 7 positions match TRBD1. Germline V lookup: CDR1 LNHDA, CDR2 SQIVND (reference sequence). Losses at the gene ends were 2 bases for V and 0 bases for J; bases not matched to a gene: 2. The CDR3 has 15 amino acids.

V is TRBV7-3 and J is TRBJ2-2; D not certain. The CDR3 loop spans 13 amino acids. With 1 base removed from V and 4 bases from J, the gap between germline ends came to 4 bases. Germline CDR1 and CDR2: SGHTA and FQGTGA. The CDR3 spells CASSLRVTGELFF. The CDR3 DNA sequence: TGTGCCAGCAGCTTAAGGGTCACCGGGGAGCTGTTTTTT.

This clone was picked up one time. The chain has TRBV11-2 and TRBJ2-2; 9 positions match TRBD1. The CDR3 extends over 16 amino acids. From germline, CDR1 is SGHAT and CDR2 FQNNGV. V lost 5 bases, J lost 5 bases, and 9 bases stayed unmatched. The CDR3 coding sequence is TGTGCCAGCAGCCCCCGGCTCGGACAGGGGACCGGGGAGCTGTTTTTT. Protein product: CASSPRLGQGTGELFF.

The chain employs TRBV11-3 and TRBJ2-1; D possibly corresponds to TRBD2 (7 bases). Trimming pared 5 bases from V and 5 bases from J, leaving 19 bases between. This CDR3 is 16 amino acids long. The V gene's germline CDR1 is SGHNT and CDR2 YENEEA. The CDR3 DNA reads TGTGCCAGCAGCCTCGCTCCGGGGGGCCGTAACAATGAGCAGTTCTTC. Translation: CASSLAPGGRNNEQFF.

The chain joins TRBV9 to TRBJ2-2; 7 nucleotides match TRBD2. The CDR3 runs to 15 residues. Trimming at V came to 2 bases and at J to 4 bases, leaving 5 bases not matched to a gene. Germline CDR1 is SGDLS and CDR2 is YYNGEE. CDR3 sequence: CASSVEGGGTGELFF. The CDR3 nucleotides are TGTGCCAGCAGCGTCGAGGGCGGGGGCACCGGGGAGCTGTTTTTT.

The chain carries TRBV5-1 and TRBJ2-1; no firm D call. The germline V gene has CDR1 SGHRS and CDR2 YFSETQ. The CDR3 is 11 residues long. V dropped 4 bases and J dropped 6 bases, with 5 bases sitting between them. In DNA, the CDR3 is TGCGCCAGCAGCGCCCGCAATGAGCAGTTCTTC. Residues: CASSARNEQFF. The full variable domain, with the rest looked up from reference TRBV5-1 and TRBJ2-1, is KAGVTQTPRYLIKTRGQQVTLSCSPISGHRSVSWYQQTPGQGLQFLFEYFSETQRNKGNFPGRFSGRQFSNSRSEMNVSTLELGDSALYLCASSARNEQFFGPGTRLTVL.

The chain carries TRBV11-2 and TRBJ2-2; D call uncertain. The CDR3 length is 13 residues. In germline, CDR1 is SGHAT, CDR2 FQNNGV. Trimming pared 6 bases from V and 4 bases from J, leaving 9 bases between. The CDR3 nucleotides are TGTGCCAGCAGTCGGTCGGTCACCGGGGAGCTGTTTTTT. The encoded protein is CASSRSVTGELFF. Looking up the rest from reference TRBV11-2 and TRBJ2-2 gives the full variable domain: EAGVAQSPRYKIIEKRQSVAFWCNPISGHATLYWYQQILGQGPKLLIQFQNNGVVDDSQLPKDRFSAERLKGVDSTLKIQPAKLEDSAVYLCASSRSVTGELFFGEGSRLTVL.

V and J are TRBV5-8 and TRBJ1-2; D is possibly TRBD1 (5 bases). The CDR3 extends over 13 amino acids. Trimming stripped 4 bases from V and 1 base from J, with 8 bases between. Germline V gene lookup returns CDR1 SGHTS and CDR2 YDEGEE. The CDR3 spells CASSVGGNYGYTF. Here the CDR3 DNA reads TGTGCCAGCAGCGTGGGGGGTAACTATGGCTACACCTTC.

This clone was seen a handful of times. The CDR3 nucleotides read TGCGCCAGCAGCACGGACACCAATCAGCCCCAGCATTTT. Its translation is CASSTDTNQPQHF. V is TRBV5-1 and J is TRBJ1-5; possibly TRBD1 for D (5 bases). V dropped 4 bases and J dropped 3 bases, with 8 bases sitting between them. Germline CDR1 is SGHRS and CDR2 is YFSETQ. The CDR3 contains 13 residues.

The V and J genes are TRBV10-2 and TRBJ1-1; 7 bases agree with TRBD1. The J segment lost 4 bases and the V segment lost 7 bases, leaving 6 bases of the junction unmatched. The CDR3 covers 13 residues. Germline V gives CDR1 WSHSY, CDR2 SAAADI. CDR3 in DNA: TGCGCCAGCACTGACAGGGAGGGCACTGAAGCTTTCTTT. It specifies CASTDREGTEAFF.

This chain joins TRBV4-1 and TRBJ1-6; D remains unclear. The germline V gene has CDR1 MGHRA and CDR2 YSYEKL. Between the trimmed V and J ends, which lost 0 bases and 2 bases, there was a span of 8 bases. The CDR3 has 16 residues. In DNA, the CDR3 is TGCGCCAGCAGCCAAGATGTCAGTACCTATAATTCACCCCTCCACTTT. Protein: CASSQDVSTYNSPLHF.